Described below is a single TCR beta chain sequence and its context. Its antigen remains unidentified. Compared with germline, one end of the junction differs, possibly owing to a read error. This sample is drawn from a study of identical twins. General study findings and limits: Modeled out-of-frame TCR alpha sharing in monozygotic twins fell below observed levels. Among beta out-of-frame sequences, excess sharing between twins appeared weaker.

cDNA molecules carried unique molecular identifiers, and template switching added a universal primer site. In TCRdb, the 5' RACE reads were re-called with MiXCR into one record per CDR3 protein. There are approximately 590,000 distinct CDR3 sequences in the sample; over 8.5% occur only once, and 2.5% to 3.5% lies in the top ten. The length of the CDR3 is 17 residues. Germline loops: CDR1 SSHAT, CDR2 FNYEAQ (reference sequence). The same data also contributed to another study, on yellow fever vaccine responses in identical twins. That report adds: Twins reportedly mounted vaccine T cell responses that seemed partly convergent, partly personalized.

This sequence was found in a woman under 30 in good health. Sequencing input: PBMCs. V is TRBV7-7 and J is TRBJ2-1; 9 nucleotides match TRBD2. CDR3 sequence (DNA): TGTGCTAGCAGCCCCCTGGCGAGCGGGGGGTTGGGTAATGAGCAGTTCTTC. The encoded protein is CASSPLASGGLGNEQFF.